This TCR beta chain was retrieved from a study of blood T cell repertoires in COVID-19. Study summary: Nucleic acid was either cDNA or gDNA, and it came from T cells, B-cell-depleted T cells, or PBMCs.

The protocol was immunoSEQ multiplex PCR, while the TCRdb copy is restricted to in-frame clones and leaves out a portion. This table has about 120,000 clones, about 85% appearing once. CDR3 size: 18 residues. J was trimmed by 1 base and V by 4 bases; bases with no gene match: 13. Per the germline V gene, CDR1 is SGHTA and CDR2 is FQGTGA. This TCR was sampled from a man in his forties with acute or convalescent COVID-19. Sequencing was carried out using peripheral blood. V usage is TRBV7-3 and J usage is TRBJ2-5; the match to TRBD1 covers 9 bases. The CDR3 reads CASSYKPGQGGSQETQYF. CDR3 sequence (DNA): TGTGCCAGCAGCTATAAACCGGGACAGGGAGGATCCCAAGAGACCCAGTACTTC.